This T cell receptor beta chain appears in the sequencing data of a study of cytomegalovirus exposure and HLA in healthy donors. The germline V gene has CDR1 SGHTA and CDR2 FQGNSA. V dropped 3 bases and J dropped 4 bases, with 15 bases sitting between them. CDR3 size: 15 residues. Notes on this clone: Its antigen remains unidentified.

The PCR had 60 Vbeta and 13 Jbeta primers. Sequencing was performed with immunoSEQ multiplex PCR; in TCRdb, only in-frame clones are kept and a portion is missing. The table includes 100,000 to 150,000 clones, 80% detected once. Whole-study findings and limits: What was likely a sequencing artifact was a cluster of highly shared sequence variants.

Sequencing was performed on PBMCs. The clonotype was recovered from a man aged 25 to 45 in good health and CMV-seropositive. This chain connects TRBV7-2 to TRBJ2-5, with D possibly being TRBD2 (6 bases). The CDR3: CASSLMGGGGETQYF. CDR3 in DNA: TGTGCCAGCAGCTTGATGGGGGGTGGTGGAGAGACCCAGTACTTC.